Here is one TCR beta chain with its context. What it recognizes is unknown. Clones were read by immunoSEQ multiplex PCR, and TCRdb kept only the in-frame ones, dropping some. The sample shows some 2.4 million clones, approximately 94% of them seen only once. The data are from a study of shared clonotypes between healthy human individuals. General study results and limits: Investigators expected sequencing depth to affect clonotype sharing among donors. Donors were few, which limited the genetic and exposure-history diversity represented.

V dropped 4 bases and J dropped 2 bases, with 24 bases sitting between them. Germline values: CDR1 SEHNR, CDR2 FQNEAQ (reference sequence). The length of the CDR3 is 18 residues. Sequenced sample: naive CD4+ T cells from PBMCs. The subset is: CD45RA+ positively selected. V and J are TRBV7-9 and TRBJ2-7; no clear D gene. This receptor was obtained from a man aged 18 to 30 in good health. Some clones in this sample may be carry-over from other donors' samples. The CDR3 region is CASSSRRFAADGAYEQYF. The CDR3 nucleotides are TGTGCCAGCAGCTCCCGCCGTTTTGCGGCGGACGGAGCCTACGAGCAGTACTTC.